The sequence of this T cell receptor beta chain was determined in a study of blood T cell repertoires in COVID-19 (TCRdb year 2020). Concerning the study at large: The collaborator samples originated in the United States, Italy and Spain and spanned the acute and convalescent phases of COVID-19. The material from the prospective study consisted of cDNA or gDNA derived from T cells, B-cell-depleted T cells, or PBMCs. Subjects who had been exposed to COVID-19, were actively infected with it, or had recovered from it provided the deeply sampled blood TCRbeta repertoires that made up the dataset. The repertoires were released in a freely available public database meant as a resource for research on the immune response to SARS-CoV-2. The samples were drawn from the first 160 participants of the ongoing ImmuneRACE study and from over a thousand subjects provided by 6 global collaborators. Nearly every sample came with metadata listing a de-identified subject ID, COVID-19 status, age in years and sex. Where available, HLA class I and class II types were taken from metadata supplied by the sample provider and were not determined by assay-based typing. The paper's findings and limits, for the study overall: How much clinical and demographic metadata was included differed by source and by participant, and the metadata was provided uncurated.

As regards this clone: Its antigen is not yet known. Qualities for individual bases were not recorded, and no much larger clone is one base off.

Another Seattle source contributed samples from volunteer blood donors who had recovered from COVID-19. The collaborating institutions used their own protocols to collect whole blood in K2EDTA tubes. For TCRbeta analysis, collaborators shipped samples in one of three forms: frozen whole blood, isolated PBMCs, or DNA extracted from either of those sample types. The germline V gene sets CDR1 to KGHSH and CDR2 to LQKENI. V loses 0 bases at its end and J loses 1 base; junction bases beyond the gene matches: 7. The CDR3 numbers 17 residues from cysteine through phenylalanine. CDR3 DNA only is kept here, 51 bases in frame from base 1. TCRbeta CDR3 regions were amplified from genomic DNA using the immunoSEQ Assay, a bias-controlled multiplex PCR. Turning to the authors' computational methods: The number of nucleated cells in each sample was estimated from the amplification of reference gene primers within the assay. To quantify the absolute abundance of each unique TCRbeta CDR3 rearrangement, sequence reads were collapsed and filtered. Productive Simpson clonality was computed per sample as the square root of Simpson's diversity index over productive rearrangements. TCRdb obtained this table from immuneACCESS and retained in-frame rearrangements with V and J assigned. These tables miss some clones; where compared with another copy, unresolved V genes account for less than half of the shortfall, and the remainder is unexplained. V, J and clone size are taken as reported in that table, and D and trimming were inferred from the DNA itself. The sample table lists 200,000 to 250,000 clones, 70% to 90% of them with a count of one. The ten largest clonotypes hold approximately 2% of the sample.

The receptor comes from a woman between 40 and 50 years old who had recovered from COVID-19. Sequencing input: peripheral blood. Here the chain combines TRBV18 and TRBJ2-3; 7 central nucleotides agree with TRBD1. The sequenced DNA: TGTGCCAGCTCACCACCGGGACACAGGGGAGGCACAGATACGCAGTATTTT. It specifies CASSPPGHRGGTDTQYF. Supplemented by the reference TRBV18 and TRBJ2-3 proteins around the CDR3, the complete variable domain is NAGVMQNPRHLVRRRGQEARLRCSPMKGHSHVYWYRQLPEEGLKFMVYLQKENIIDESGMPKERFSAEFPKEGPSILRIQQVVRGDSAAYFCASSPPGHRGGTDTQYFGPGTRLTVL.